One and the same sample provided the 31 T cell receptor beta chains below, sequenced in a study of cytotoxic CD8 clonotypes in ibrutinib-treated CLL. Data came from immunoSEQ multiplex PCR; TCRdb stores just in-frame clones and leaves some out. This table has about 130,000 clones, under 90% appearing once. This sample comprised PBMCs, obtained after 24 months of ibrutinib treatment. The receptors stem from a human donor with chronic lymphocytic leukemia.

The V call is TRBV6-5, the J call TRBJ2-1, with 9 nucleotides matching TRBD1. V dropped 6 bases and J dropped 8; count of bases not matched to a gene: 5. This CDR3 is built from 13 residues. Per germline, CDR1 MNHEY and CDR2 SVGAGI. The CDR3 loop is CASRLTGGDEQFF. The CDR3 region has the DNA TGTGCCAGCAGATTGACAGGGGGGGATGAGCAGTTCTTC.

This chain connects TRBV2 to TRBJ2-7; D unresolved. Per the germline V gene, CDR1 is SNHLY and CDR2 is FYNNEI. CDR3 length: 11 residues. With 6 bases removed from V and 6 bases from J, the gap between germline ends came to 9 bases. Here the CDR3 reads CASRREREQYF. Here the CDR3 DNA reads TGTGCCAGCAGAAGGGAACGCGAGCAGTACTTC.

This chain links TRBV21-1 with TRBJ1-2; the listed D gene, TRBD1, was not tested against the DNA. TRBV21-1 is termed a pseudogene. This CDR3 spans 19 amino acids. As DNA, the CDR3 is TGTGCCAGCAGCAAAGGGGTGTACAGGGGAGCGTTTCCGTTCTATGGCTACACCTTC. It encodes CASSKGVYRGAFPFYGYTF.

V usage is TRBV7-2 and J usage is TRBJ2-2; D is ambiguous. The CDR3 consists of 13 residues. Between the trimmed V and J ends, which lost 5 bases and 5 bases, there was a span of 9 bases. Germline V gives CDR1 SGHTA, CDR2 FQGNSA. CDR3 nucleotides: TGTGCCAGCAGCCAAACAGTTACCGGGGAGCTGTTTTTT. Translation: CASSQTVTGELFF.

The V call is TRBV11-2, the J call TRBJ1-6; 8 bases map to TRBD1. Germline CDR1 SGHAT, CDR2 FQNNGV. The CDR3 spans 16 residues. The J segment lost 8 bases and the V segment lost 1 base, leaving 7 bases of the junction unmatched. The CDR3 DNA follows: TGTGCCAGCAGCTTAGTTCTACAGGGGGGAGATTCACCCCTCCACTTT. This encodes CASSLVLQGGDSPLHF.

The chain employs TRBV7-9 and TRBJ1-1, with a possible D match to TRBD1 (5 bases). Per the germline V gene, CDR1 is SEHNR and CDR2 is FQNEAQ (reference sequence). This CDR3 has 13 residues. Trimming left V 2 bases short and J 6 bases short, with 10 bases between. The CDR3, as DNA: TGTGCCAGCAGCTTATTGAGGGGATCTGAAGCTTTCTTT. This codes for CASSLLRGSEAFF.

The V and J genes are TRBV7-2 and TRBJ2-7; TRBD1 matches 12 bases. The V and J ends lost 5 bases and 0 bases, in that order; junction bases with no gene match: 2. The germline V gene has CDR1 SGHTA and CDR2 FQGNSA. This CDR3 spans 15 amino acids. DNA of the CDR3: TGTGCCAGCAGCATGGGACAGGGGGCCTCCTACGAGCAGTACTTC. This codes for CASSMGQGASYEQYF.

The V and J genes are TRBV10-3 and TRBJ2-7, with 16 positions matching TRBD2. With V trimmed by 1 base and J by 0 bases, 9 bases remained unmatched. Germline values: CDR1 ENHRY, CDR2 SYGVKD. The CDR3 loop spans 20 amino acids. The CDR3 sequence is CAISEWKGLAGGPGSYEQYF. The CDR3 DNA follows: TGTGCCATCAGTGAGTGGAAGGGACTAGCGGGGGGGCCGGGCTCCTACGAGCAGTACTTC.

This chain joins TRBV18 and TRBJ2-7; TRBD1 matches 7 bases. V gave up 6 bases and J gave up 2 bases; unmatched junction bases: 1. CDR3 size: 12 residues. Germline CDR1 KGHSH, CDR2 LQKENI. CDR3 coding DNA: TGTGCCAGCTCTGGGACAGCCTACGAGCAGTACTTC. Encoded protein: CASSGTAYEQYF.

This clone has a single count. V and J are TRBV4-1 and TRBJ2-6; 7 nucleotides align to TRBD1. Germline trimming cut 0 bases from V and 0 bases from J; bases unmatched to any gene: 11. From germline, CDR1 is MGHRA and CDR2 YSYEKL. This CDR3 has 20 amino acids. This chain's CDR3 is CASSQEARQGWSSGANVLTF. CDR3 in DNA: TGCGCCAGCAGCCAAGAGGCTAGACAGGGCTGGAGCTCTGGGGCCAACGTCCTGACTTTC.

J is TRBJ2-3 and V is TRBV28; no clear D. The CDR3 contains 13 residues. Germline CDR1 reads MDHEN; CDR2 reads SYDVKM. V gave up 6 bases and J gave up 0 bases, with 7 bases separating them. CDR3: CASSQDSTDTQYF. CDR3 coding DNA: TGTGCCAGCAGCCAGGACAGCACAGATACGCAGTATTTT.

This chain links TRBV5-1 with TRBJ2-1; TRBD1 matches 9 bases. The V segment lost 0 bases and the J segment 0 bases; nucleotides outside the gene matches: 1. Germline V lookup: CDR1 SGHRS, CDR2 YFSETQ. The CDR3 is made up of 16 amino acids. Written as DNA, the CDR3 is TGCGCCAGCAGCTTGGAGACAGGGGGCTCCTACAATGAGCAGTTCTTC. Translating gives CASSLETGGSYNEQFF. The full variable domain, with the rest looked up from reference TRBV5-1 and TRBJ2-1, is KAGVTQTPRYLIKTRGQQVTLSCSPISGHRSVSWYQQTPGQGLQFLFEYFSETQRNKGNFPGRFSGRQFSNSRSEMNVSTLELGDSALYLCASSLETGGSYNEQFFGPGTRLTVL.

This chain joins TRBV4-3 and TRBJ2-7; tentatively, D is TRBD1 (5 bases). Trimming removed 1 base at V and 2 bases at J, with 9 bases between. The CDR3 length is 14 residues. The germline V gene has CDR1 LGHNA and CDR2 YSLEER. The CDR3: CASSQVVGPYEQYF. The CDR3 nucleotides read TGCGCCAGCAGCCAAGTTGTGGGGCCCTACGAGCAGTACTTC.

This sequence joins TRBV14 and TRBJ2-2; 10 nucleotides agree with TRBD1. This CDR3 is 19 amino acids long. CDR1 is SGHDN and CDR2 is FVKESK in the germline V gene. V lost 4 bases to trimming and J lost 0 bases; unmatched junction nucleotides: 11. DNA of the CDR3: TGTGCCAGCAGCCCGCCTCCGGGACAGGGGATGTCGAACACCGGGGAGCTGTTTTTT. Residues: CASSPPPGQGMSNTGELFF.

This chain connects TRBV18 to TRBJ2-2, with 8 bases matching TRBD1. V was pared by 3 bases and J by 4 bases, with 7 bases of the junction left unmatched. This CDR3 has 16 residues. The germline CDR1 and CDR2 sequences are KGHSH and LQKENI. CDR3 sequence (DNA): TGTGCCAGCTCACCCGATGGACAGGGTTTCACCGGGGAGCTGTTTTTT. Translation gives CASSPDGQGFTGELFF.

The J gene is TRBJ1-1, the V gene TRBV2; D might be TRBD1 (6 bases). V shed 7 bases and J shed 5 bases, with 11 bases lying between them. This CDR3 spans 12 amino acids. The germline V gene has CDR1 SNHLY and CDR2 FYNNEI. CDR3 sequence (DNA): TGTGCCAGCAAGCGGGGGCAGACTGAAGCTTTCTTT. Its translation: CASKRGQTEAFF.

The chain is built from TRBV30 and TRBJ1-3, with unresolved D. The germline CDR1 and CDR2 sequences are GTSNPN and SVGIG (reference sequence). The CDR3 consists of 14 residues. With 1 base removed from V and 0 bases from J, the gap between germline ends came to 7 bases. CDR3 protein: CAWSESSSGNTIYF. Here the CDR3 DNA reads TGTGCCTGGAGTGAGTCCTCCTCTGGAAACACCATATATTTT.

The CDR3: CASSLGENRLRGYGYTF. In nucleotides, the CDR3 is TGTGCCAGCAGCTTAGGTGAAAACAGGTTACGGGGCTATGGCTACACCTTC. The V gene is TRBV11-2, the J gene TRBJ1-2; the D gene is possibly TRBD1 (5 bases). The CDR3 length is 17 residues. In germline, CDR1 is SGHAT, CDR2 FQNNGV. Trimming cost V 1 base and J 4 bases, with 19 bases left between them.

V and J are TRBV30 and TRBJ1-5; D not certain. Germline loops: CDR1 GTSNPN, CDR2 SVGIG (reference sequence). This CDR3 is built from 13 residues. Trimming took 3 bases from V and 0 from J, leaving 6 bases between them. CDR3 sequence (DNA): TGTGCCTGGAGATCGAATAGCAATCAGCCCCAGCATTTT. This sequence encodes CAWRSNSNQPQHF.

This clone was seen a single time. The chain uses TRBV5-6 and TRBJ1-2; 9 nucleotides match TRBD1. Per the germline V gene, CDR1 is SGHDT and CDR2 is YYEEEE. The CDR3 has 17 amino acids. Trimming cost V 1 base and J 0 bases; bases outside gene matches: 7. CDR3 in amino acids: CASSLRGQGPTNYGYTF. The CDR3 coding sequence is TGTGCCAGCAGCTTGAGGGGACAGGGCCCCACTAACTATGGCTACACCTTC. Looking up the rest from reference TRBV5-6 and TRBJ1-2 gives the full variable domain: DAGVTQSPTHLIKTRGQQVTLRCSPKSGHDTVSWYQQALGQGPQFIFQYYEEEERQRGNFPDRFSGHQFPNYSSELNVNALLLGDSALYLCASSLRGQGPTNYGYTFGSGTRLTVV.

The chain is built from TRBV2 and TRBJ1-5; D not resolved. The CDR3 has 13 residues. Between the trimmed V and J ends, which lost 3 bases and 1 base, there was a span of 4 bases. Germline-derived CDR1 and CDR2 are SNHLY and FYNNEI. CDR3 sequence reads: CASSEESNQPQHF. For the CDR3, the DNA is TGTGCCAGCAGTGAGGAGAGCAATCAGCCCCAGCATTTT. Complete variable domain (other parts from reference TRBV2 and TRBJ1-5): EPEVTQTPSHQVTQMGQEVILRCVPISNHLYFYWYRQILGQKVEFLVSFYNNEISEKSEIFDDQFSVERPDGSNFTLKIRSTKLEDSAMYFCASSEESNQPQHFGDGTRLSIL.

This chain uses TRBV10-3 with TRBJ1-1, with D hard to call. Germline lookup yields CDR1 ENHRY and CDR2 SYGVKD. The CDR3 loop spans 14 amino acids. V was clipped by 11 bases and J by 0 bases, with 16 bases between them. As DNA, the CDR3 is TGTGCCGTGACCCCAGGAGGCTTGAACACTGAAGCTTTCTTT. Its translation is CAVTPGGLNTEAFF.

The chain links TRBV10-3 to TRBJ2-2, with D unclear. Between the trimmed V and J ends, which lost 1 base and 6 bases, there was a span of 3 bases. CDR1 is ENHRY, CDR2 SYGVKD, per germline. The length of the CDR3 is 12 residues. CDR3 DNA: TGTGCCATCAGTGAGTTCCCCGGGGAGCTGTTTTTT. This encodes CAISEFPGELFF.

This clone was observed a handful of times. This rearrangement joins TRBV30 to TRBJ1-2; no clear D gene. The V end was cut by 1 base, the J end by 1 base, with 7 bases between. Germline V gene data show CDR1 as GTSNPN and CDR2 as SVGIG (reference sequence). The CDR3 sequence is 13 residues long. The chain's CDR3 is CAWSGLDNYGYTF. The DNA of the CDR3 is TGTGCCTGGAGTGGTCTGGATAACTATGGCTACACCTTC.

V gene TRBV10-3 combines with J gene TRBJ2-3; TRBD1 matches 9 bases. The CDR3 is 16 residues long. With V trimmed by 10 bases and J by 0 bases, 11 bases remained unmatched. The germline gives CDR1 ENHRY, CDR2 SYGVKD. CDR3 in DNA: TGTGCCACCAGCGCACCCGGGACAGGGAGCACAGATACGCAGTATTTT. Protein product: CATSAPGTGSTDTQYF.

The chain links TRBV7-2 to TRBJ2-1; 13 positions agree with TRBD2. This CDR3 has 16 residues. Germline V CDR1 and CDR2: SGHTA, FQGNSA. The V segment lost 6 bases and the J segment 3 bases; nucleotides outside the gene matches: 5. The CDR3 DNA reads TGTGCCAGCAGGTCACTAGCGGGGGGGATCTACAATGAGCAGTTCTTC. This encodes CASRSLAGGIYNEQFF. Full variable domain (remainder filled in from reference TRBV7-2 and TRBJ2-1): GAGVSQSPSNKVTEKGKDVELRCDPISGHTALYWYRQSLGQGLEFLIYFQGNSAPDKSGLPSDRFSAERTGGSVSTLTIQRTQQEDSAVYLCASRSLAGGIYNEQFFGPGTRLTVL.

The DNA for the CDR3 is TGTGCCACCAGCAGAGCTTCCCCGGGACAGGGAACAGATACGCAGTATTTT. As protein: CATSRASPGQGTDTQYF. V usage is TRBV15 and J usage is TRBJ2-3; 9 bases agree with TRBD1. V dropped 1 base and J dropped 3; count of bases not matched to a gene: 8. The CDR3 runs to 17 residues. Germline V lookup: CDR1 LNHNV, CDR2 YYDKDF (reference sequence).

V is TRBV9 and J is TRBJ1-4; 11 bases are shared with TRBD1. The V and J ends lost 0 bases and 12 bases, in that order; junction bases with no gene match: 7. The germline CDR1 and CDR2 sequences are SGDLS and YYNGEE. The CDR3 length is 15 residues. CDR3 sequence reads: CASSVGTGGVGELFF. DNA of the CDR3: TGTGCCAGCAGCGTAGGGACAGGGGGCGTTGGGGAACTGTTTTTT.

This chain joins TRBV7-6 and TRBJ2-5; 8 bases align to TRBD2. This CDR3 has 14 residues. Germline V gives CDR1 SGHVS, CDR2 FNYEAQ. J was trimmed by 6 bases and V by 5 bases; bases with no gene match: 8. The CDR3 sequence: CASSPRTSRKTQYF. The CDR3 DNA follows: TGTGCCAGCAGCCCCCGGACTAGCAGAAAGACCCAGTACTTC.

The rearrangement uses TRBV5-4 and TRBJ2-4; a possible D gene is TRBD2 (7 bases). The germline V and J ends were trimmed by 4 bases and 14 bases, with 19 bases remaining between them. The CDR3 consists of 13 residues. Germline-derived CDR1 and CDR2 are SGHNT and YYREEE (reference sequence). The CDR3 protein is CASSQPGGFFEYF. CDR3 DNA sequence: TGTGCCAGCAGCCAGCCGGGGGGCTTCTTCGAGTACTTC.

This clone was seen just once. The chain couples TRBV9 to TRBJ2-3; 11 bases map to TRBD2. The ends lost 7 bases at V and 3 bases at J; junction bases unmatched: 1. Germline V CDR1 and CDR2: SGDLS, YYNGEE. CDR3 size: 13 residues. For the CDR3, the DNA is TGTGCCAGCGGGACTAGCGGTACAGATACGCAGTATTTT. This sequence encodes CASGTSGTDTQYF.